Sequencing of this TCR beta chain was carried out in a study of blood T cell repertoires in COVID-19. Measured with immunoSEQ multiplex PCR; TCRdb has only the in-frame clones, and not every one. The profile shows 210,000 or so clones, nearly 90% of them singletons. Looked up from germline, CDR1 is SGHRS and CDR2 is YFSETQ. Trimming shortened V by 2 bases and J by 6 bases, and 20 bases separated the two germline ends. The CDR3 consists of 16 residues. This chain joins TRBV5-1 and TRBJ1-2, with a possible D match to TRBD1 (6 bases). Material: peripheral blood. The sequence was collected from a man in his forties or fifties with acute or convalescent COVID-19. The DNA for the CDR3 is TGCGCCAGCAGCTTATTACAGGGAGTATCGATTGATGGCTACACCTTC. Protein product: CASSLLQGVSIDGYTF.